The 21 T cell receptor beta chains in this list originate from one sample, sequenced in a study of OX40 agonist ivuxolimab in advanced cancers. Profiled with immunoSEQ multiplex PCR; TCRdb holds only in-frame clones, not every one. The sample carries 25,000 to 35,000 clones, about four fifths recorded once. Specimen: CD4+ or CD8+ T cells sorted from blood, collected in a trial of the OX40 agonist ivuxolimab. The receptors here all came from an adult with an advanced solid tumor such as melanoma, head and neck, liver or kidney cancer.

This rearrangement joins TRBV28 to TRBJ1-5; 8 bases are a match to TRBD1. The germline CDR1 and CDR2 sequences are MDHEN and SYDVKM. The junction had 9 bases not matched to a gene; V was cut back by 6 bases and J by 5 bases. CDR3 length equals 15 residues. CDR3 sequence: CASSPETGADQPQHF. The DNA for the CDR3 is TGTGCCAGCAGCCCCGAGACAGGGGCTGATCAGCCCCAGCATTTT.

The chain recombines TRBV7-2 with TRBJ2-2; D tentatively fits TRBD1 or TRBD2 (5 bases each). CDR1 and CDR2 from the germline V gene are SGHTA and FQGNSA. The CDR3 covers 15 residues. Trimming took 2 bases from V and 6 from J, leaving 13 bases between them. In nucleotides, the CDR3 is TGTGCCAGCAGCTTACTAAGAGGGGTCGCCGGGGAGCTGTTTTTT. It yields the protein CASSLLRGVAGELFF.

This clone was detected only once. The J gene is TRBJ2-7, the V gene TRBV11-2, with a weak D call TRBD2 (5 bases). The CDR3 is 18 residues long. V lost 3 bases, J lost 6 bases, and 27 bases lay in between. Germline values: CDR1 SGHAT, CDR2 FQNNGV. CDR3 in DNA: TGTGCCAGCAGCTTCATGAGGGCCCGGTCTCTACTTCTGGGCGAGCAGTACTTC. Residues: CASSFMRARSLLLGEQYF. The whole variable domain, filled in from reference TRBV11-2 and TRBJ2-7, reads EAGVAQSPRYKIIEKRQSVAFWCNPISGHATLYWYQQILGQGPKLLIQFQNNGVVDDSQLPKDRFSAERLKGVDSTLKIQPAKLEDSAVYLCASSFMRARSLLLGEQYFGPGTRLTVT.

This chain links TRBV19 with TRBJ2-1; TRBD1 aligns across 8 bases. This CDR3 has 14 amino acids. From germline, CDR1 is LNHDA and CDR2 SQIVND (reference sequence). V lost 5 bases to trimming and J lost 6 bases; unmatched junction nucleotides: 6. The CDR3 loop reads CASSLRQGFNEQFF. In DNA form, the CDR3 reads TGTGCCAGTAGTCTGAGACAGGGGTTCAATGAGCAGTTCTTC.

The chain combines TRBV4-1 with TRBJ1-1; 8 positions match TRBD1. Germline CDR1 is MGHRA and CDR2 is YSYEKL. Losses at the gene ends were 3 bases for V and 3 bases for J; bases not matched to a gene: 6. The CDR3 extends over 15 amino acids. CDR3 sequence (DNA): TGCGCCAGCAGCCACATACAGGGGGGGGACACTGAAGCTTTCTTT. Translation gives CASSHIQGGDTEAFF.

In its sample, this clone was seen once. J is TRBJ2-7 and V is TRBV28, with D maybe TRBD1 (6 bases). CDR3 size: 15 residues. Germline V lookup: CDR1 MDHEN, CDR2 SYDVKM. V was shortened by 3 bases and J by 5 bases, with 17 bases between the two germline ends. The CDR3 DNA reads TGTGCCAGCAGTTTTGCCGGGACACACTATAACGAGCAGTACTTC. Residues: CASSFAGTHYNEQYF. The full variable domain, rest sourced from reference TRBV28 and TRBJ2-7, is DVKVTQSSRYLVKRTGEKVFLECVQDMDHENMFWYRQDPGLGLRLIYFSYDVKMKEKGDIPEGYSVSREKKERFSLILESASTNQTSMYLCASSFAGTHYNEQYFGPGTRLTVT.

This chain uses TRBV5-1 with TRBJ2-3, with TRBD1 matching 7 bases. This CDR3 comprises 15 residues. From germline, CDR1 is SGHRS and CDR2 YFSETQ. V lost 4 bases to trimming and J lost 1 base; unmatched junction nucleotides: 6. For the CDR3, the DNA is TGCGCCAGCAGCGACAGGGAAGGGGGCACAGATACGCAGTATTTT. Its translation is CASSDREGGTDTQYF.

This clone was recorded a few times. The rearrangement uses TRBV7-2 and TRBJ2-7; weak D call: TRBD2 (7 bases). The V gene lost 3 bases and the J gene lost 4 bases, with 13 bases spanning the gap. The length of the CDR3 is 14 residues. Germline assignment: CDR1 SGHTA and CDR2 FQGNSA. In DNA, the CDR3 is TGTGCCAGCAGCTTGGCGGGGGCAATTTACGAGCAGTACTTC. Translating it yields CASSLAGAIYEQYF.

The chain joins TRBV7-6 to TRBJ2-7; D is ambiguous. V lost 2 bases and J lost 3, with 8 bases in between. Germline CDR1 reads SGHVS; CDR2 reads FNYEAQ. This CDR3 has 13 amino acids. In DNA form, the CDR3 reads TGTGCCAGCAGCTTAAGCCCTGGCTACGAGCAGTACTTC. Protein: CASSLSPGYEQYF.

This chain connects TRBV28 to TRBJ2-1; 7 bases align to TRBD2. The germline V gene has CDR1 MDHEN and CDR2 SYDVKM. J lost 2 bases, V lost 3 bases, and 7 bases had no gene match. The CDR3 runs 16 residues. CDR3 amino acids: CASSFPSGEAYNEQFF. In nucleotides, the CDR3 is TGTGCCAGCAGTTTTCCCAGCGGGGAGGCCTACAATGAGCAGTTCTTC.

This chain uses TRBV29-1 with TRBJ1-2; a possible D gene is TRBD1 (5 bases). The CDR3 is 13 residues long. Germline CDR1 and CDR2: SQVTM and ANQGSEA. V gave up 0 bases and J gave up 7 bases, with 12 bases separating them. For the CDR3, the DNA is TGCAGCGTTGAAGACCAGGGTTCTGGTGGCTACACCTTC. Translation: CSVEDQGSGGYTF.

The gene calls are TRBV30 and TRBJ1-5; TRBD1 aligns across 8 bases. V dropped 3 bases and J dropped 1; count of bases not matched to a gene: 5. Germline values: CDR1 GTSNPN, CDR2 SVGIG (reference sequence). This CDR3 region has 15 residues. Here the CDR3 DNA reads TGTGCCTGGAGGGACAGGGAGGGGAGCAATCAGCCCCAGCATTTT. Translated: CAWRDREGSNQPQHF.

The chain joins TRBV27 to TRBJ1-1; D not resolved. CDR3 length: 14 amino acids. V lost 5 bases to trimming and J lost 1 base, with 11 bases between them. CDR1 is MNHEY, CDR2 SMNVEV, per germline (reference sequence). CDR3 sequence reads: CASSVLRPNTEAFF. In DNA, the CDR3 is TGTGCCAGCAGTGTCCTGAGACCGAACACTGAAGCTTTCTTT.

The chain recombines TRBV27 with TRBJ1-1; no definite D call. V lost 0 bases, J lost 8 bases, and 10 bases lay in between. Per germline, CDR1 MNHEY and CDR2 SMNVEV (reference sequence). The CDR3 has 13 amino acids. For the CDR3, the DNA is TGTGCCAGCAGTTTATCGGAGGGAAGCGAAGCTTTCTTT. This codes for CASSLSEGSEAFF.

The chain joins TRBV27 to TRBJ2-1; D possibly corresponds to TRBD1 (5 bases). Germline V lookup: CDR1 MNHEY, CDR2 SMNVEV (reference sequence). CDR3 size: 13 residues. V was trimmed by 5 bases and J by 5 bases, leaving 10 bases between them. CDR3 bases: TGTGCCAGCAGTAGGACACCTGACAATGAGCAGTTCTTC. Amino acids: CASSRTPDNEQFF.

V usage is TRBV6-5 and J usage is TRBJ2-7; 7 positions match TRBD2. V lost 4 bases, J lost 2 bases, and 5 bases stayed unmatched. Germline V lookup: CDR1 MNHEY, CDR2 SVGAGI. The CDR3 length is 14 residues. The CDR3 DNA reads as TGTGCCAGCAGTTTTGTGGCGGGGGCCTACGAGCAGTACTTC. Its translation is CASSFVAGAYEQYF.

The chain is built from TRBV6-4 and TRBJ2-3; D possibly corresponds to TRBD2 (6 bases). Looked up from germline, CDR1 is MRHNA and CDR2 is SNTAGT. The CDR3 contains 13 residues. Deletions cut 8 bases from V and 0 bases from J, with 9 bases between. CDR3 nucleotide sequence: TGTGCCAGCGGGACTTCTAGCACAGATACGCAGTATTTT. Translating gives CASGTSSTDTQYF.

The V call is TRBV5-6, the J call TRBJ1-5; no clear D. Between the trimmed V and J ends, which lost 0 bases and 6 bases, there was a span of 4 bases. The CDR3 is made up of 12 amino acids. Germline V lookup: CDR1 SGHDT, CDR2 YYEEEE. This CDR3 reads CASSLGAQPQHF. The CDR3 nucleotides are TGTGCCAGCAGCTTGGGGGCTCAGCCCCAGCATTTT.

This sequence joins TRBV30 and TRBJ1-1; D is ambiguous. This CDR3 comprises 11 residues. V lost 8 bases and J 11 bases, leaving 18 bases between the germline ends. CDR1 GTSNPN and CDR2 SVGIG come from the germline V gene (reference sequence). CDR3 sequence reads: CAGYRATEAFF. The CDR3, as DNA: TGTGCCGGATATAGGGCCACGGAGGCTTTCTTT.

The chain recombines TRBV18 with TRBJ1-1, with unresolved D. CDR1 and CDR2 from the germline V gene are KGHSH and LQKENI. The V end lost 4 bases, the J end lost 1 base, and 16 bases lay between the germline ends. This CDR3 region has 16 residues. The CDR3 DNA is TGTGCCAGCTCACTGCGATACCTGTCGAAGAACACTGAAGCTTTCTTT. It translates to CASSLRYLSKNTEAFF.

The chain recombines TRBV9 with TRBJ2-7, with 7 bases matching TRBD1. The CDR3 has 14 amino acids. Unmatched junction bases numbered 3, after V lost 0 bases and J lost 3 bases. Germline CDR1 is SGDLS and CDR2 is YYNGEE. CDR3 amino acids: CASSVGGGHYEQYF. The CDR3 DNA reads as TGTGCCAGCAGCGTAGGAGGGGGCCACTACGAGCAGTACTTC.